This passage covers 17 T cell receptor beta chains from one sample sequenced in a study of radiation and T cells in renal cell carcinoma. Time point specified: baseline pretreatment blood. Stated treatment: 15 Gy SBRT to primary tumor, nephrectomy 4 weeks later. Assay used: immunoSEQ multiplex PCR; TCRdb lists only in-frame clones, some missing. The table lists more than 95,000 clones, around 83% of them singletons. The specimen was blood, collected from a patient whose treatment included radiotherapy and nephrectomy. The receptors were gathered from a woman aged 55-70 years with renal cell carcinoma.

This clone came up a few times. The V gene is TRBV6-1, the J gene TRBJ2-2; D may be TRBD1 (6 bases). Trimming pared 1 base from V and 5 bases from J, leaving 17 bases between. This CDR3 is 17 amino acids long. CDR1 is MNHNS and CDR2 is SASEGT in the germline V gene. CDR3 sequence (DNA): TGTGCCAGCAGTGAAGTCTGGCAGATAGGGGGTACCGGGGAGCTGTTTTTT. Its translation is CASSEVWQIGGTGELFF.

V is TRBV6-5 and J is TRBJ1-3; 7 bases agree with TRBD1. Germline V lookup: CDR1 MNHEY, CDR2 SVGAGI. The CDR3 is 15 amino acids. With V trimmed by 4 bases and J by 3 bases, 6 bases remained unmatched. The CDR3 sequence is CASSSGQNFGNTIYF. CDR3 DNA sequence: TGTGCCAGCAGTTCGGGACAGAATTTTGGAAACACCATATATTTT.

This clone has just a few counts. For the CDR3, the DNA is TGCGCCAGCAGCTGGGACACTAGCTCCTACGAGCAGTACTTC. This codes for CASSWDTSSYEQYF. This chain connects TRBV5-1 to TRBJ2-7; D is possibly TRBD1 (6 bases). Germline CDR1 is SGHRS and CDR2 is YFSETQ. V lost 3 bases, J lost 0 bases, and 10 bases lay in between. The length of the CDR3 is 14 residues. The full variable domain, in which reference TRBV5-1 and TRBJ2-7 provide the parts outside the CDR3, is KAGVTQTPRYLIKTRGQQVTLSCSPISGHRSVSWYQQTPGQGLQFLFEYFSETQRNKGNFPGRFSGRQFSNSRSEMNVSTLELGDSALYLCASSWDTSSYEQYFGPGTRLTVT.

The J gene is TRBJ2-2, the V gene TRBV13; D is unclear. CDR1 PRHDT and CDR2 FYEKMQ come from the germline V gene (reference sequence). CDR3 size: 14 residues. The germline V and J ends were trimmed by 3 bases and 3 bases, with 8 bases remaining between them. DNA for the CDR3: TGTGCCAGCAGCTTCCCGACCCACACCGGGGAGCTGTTTTTT. This encodes CASSFPTHTGELFF.

V is TRBV2 and J is TRBJ1-3; TRBD1 agrees at 10 bases. CDR1 SNHLY and CDR2 FYNNEI come from the germline V gene. With 6 bases clipped from V and 0 bases from J, the junction kept 5 bases outside the gene matches. The length of the CDR3 is 16 residues. The CDR3 sequence is CASRTGTGASGNTIYF. In nucleotides, the CDR3 is TGTGCCAGCAGAACCGGGACAGGGGCCTCTGGAAACACCATATATTTT.

The V call is TRBV5-1, the J call TRBJ2-3; D is ambiguous. CDR1 is SGHRS and CDR2 is YFSETQ in the germline V gene. The CDR3 length is 12 residues. Between the trimmed V and J ends, which lost 5 bases and 3 bases, there was a span of 7 bases. CDR3 bases: TGCGCCAGCAGGGAAGGAACAGATACGCAGTATTTT. Translating it yields CASREGTDTQYF.

The V call is TRBV28, the J call TRBJ2-7; 9 nucleotides match TRBD1. Germline CDR1 is MDHEN and CDR2 is SYDVKM. The CDR3 loop spans 14 amino acids. Germline trimming cut 3 bases from V and 1 base from J; bases unmatched to any gene: 1. CDR3: CASSLGTGSYEQYF. CDR3 bases: TGTGCCAGCAGTTTGGGGACAGGGTCCTACGAGCAGTACTTC. Full variable domain (remainder filled in from reference TRBV28 and TRBJ2-7): DVKVTQSSRYLVKRTGEKVFLECVQDMDHENMFWYRQDPGLGLRLIYFSYDVKMKEKGDIPEGYSVSREKKERFSLILESASTNQTSMYLCASSLGTGSYEQYFGPGTRLTVT.

CDR3 loop: CASSQRGTGGRRSYEQYF. The CDR3 DNA reads TGTGCCAGCTCACAAAGGGGGACAGGGGGGCGCCGGTCCTACGAGCAGTACTTC. This chain links TRBV18 with TRBJ2-7; 11 bases agree with TRBD1. V gave up 4 bases and J gave up 1 base; unmatched junction bases: 12. This CDR3 is built from 18 residues. Per the germline V gene, CDR1 is KGHSH and CDR2 is LQKENI.

The rearrangement links TRBV19 to TRBJ1-1, with D maybe TRBD1 (5 bases). There are 15 residues in the CDR3. Between the trimmed V and J ends, which lost 6 bases and 1 base, there was a span of 15 bases. Germline V gene data show CDR1 as LNHDA and CDR2 as SQIVND (reference sequence). For the CDR3, the DNA is TGTGCCAGTAGAAACCGGGACGCACAGAACACTGAAGCTTTCTTT. Its translation is CASRNRDAQNTEAFF. Looking up the rest from reference TRBV19 and TRBJ1-1 gives the full variable domain: DGGITQSPKYLFRKEGQNVTLSCEQNLNHDAMYWYRQDPGQGLRLIYYSQIVNDFQKGDIAEGYSVSREKKESFPLTVTSAQKNPTAFYLCASRNRDAQNTEAFFGQGTRLTVV.

V and J are TRBV9 and TRBJ2-1, with TRBD2 matching over 8 bases. J gave up 7 bases and V 0 bases, and 9 bases lay outside the gene matches. From germline, CDR1 is SGDLS and CDR2 YYNGEE. The CDR3 consists of 16 residues. CDR3 protein: CASSVVSAGGGNEQFF. The CDR3 nucleotides read TGTGCCAGCAGCGTAGTCTCGGCGGGAGGTGGAAATGAGCAGTTCTTC.

This chain links TRBV11-3 with TRBJ2-1, with D hard to call. CDR1 and CDR2 (germline): SGHNT, YENEEA. V lost 0 bases, J lost 8 bases, and 5 bases lay in between. The CDR3 is made up of 12 amino acids. The CDR3 spells CASSLDRYEQFF. DNA of the CDR3: TGTGCCAGCAGCTTAGATCGCTATGAGCAGTTCTTC.

The chain uses TRBV27 and TRBJ2-5; TRBD1 agrees at 9 bases. V gave up 3 bases and J gave up 4 bases; unmatched junction bases: 6. The CDR3 has 15 amino acids. The germline V gene has CDR1 MNHEY and CDR2 SMNVEV (reference sequence). CDR3 in amino acids: CASSFWTGVRETQYF. In nucleotides, the CDR3 is TGTGCCAGCAGTTTTTGGACAGGGGTTCGAGAGACCCAGTACTTC.

This clone has a handful of counts. This chain joins TRBV4-1 and TRBJ2-5; 9 bases map to TRBD1. The CDR3 is 14 residues long. V lost 5 bases, J lost 6 bases, and 7 bases stayed unmatched. Germline V gives CDR1 MGHRA, CDR2 YSYEKL. The CDR3 reads CASSLRDRVKTQYF. The CDR3 DNA reads as TGCGCCAGCAGCTTACGGGACAGGGTAAAGACCCAGTACTTC.

V gene TRBV28 combines with J gene TRBJ2-3; the match to TRBD2 covers 14 bases. CDR3 length equals 17 residues. The germline V gene encodes CDR1 MDHEN and CDR2 SYDVKM. Germline trimming cut 3 bases from V and 5 bases from J; bases unmatched to any gene: 7. CDR3 in DNA: TGTGCCAGCAGTTTTTCCGTCGGACTAGCGGGAGGAGATACGCAGTATTTT. The encoded protein is CASSFSVGLAGGDTQYF.

The table lists this clone with a few counts. This chain uses TRBV5-6 with TRBJ2-2; 8 bases map to TRBD1. CDR1 SGHDT and CDR2 YYEEEE come from the germline V gene. The CDR3 has 16 residues. The V and J ends lost 4 bases and 3 bases, in that order; junction bases with no gene match: 8. The CDR3 DNA reads TGTGCCAGCAGCCCTTACAGGGGGTTCGACACCGGGGAGCTGTTTTTT. Translated, it gives CASSPYRGFDTGELFF. The variable domain in full, with the rest retrieved from reference TRBV5-6 and TRBJ2-2, is DAGVTQSPTHLIKTRGQQVTLRCSPKSGHDTVSWYQQALGQGPQFIFQYYEEEERQRGNFPDRFSGHQFPNYSSELNVNALLLGDSALYLCASSPYRGFDTGELFFGEGSRLTVL.

The rearrangement joins TRBV28 to TRBJ1-5; 9 bases line up with TRBD1. The CDR3 sequence is 15 residues long. Trimming removed 7 bases from V and 0 bases from J; junction bases left unmatched: 4. Germline CDR1 MDHEN, CDR2 SYDVKM. In DNA form, the CDR3 reads TGTGCCAGCAACAGGGGGCTTTCTAGCAATCAGCCCCAGCATTTT. Translating it yields CASNRGLSSNQPQHF.

This chain uses TRBV6-5 with TRBJ2-1; 8 positions match TRBD2. The V segment lost 4 bases and the J segment 10 bases; nucleotides outside the gene matches: 3. Per the germline V gene, CDR1 is MNHEY and CDR2 is SVGAGI. There are 12 residues in the CDR3. The CDR3: CASSSRTSEQFF. The CDR3 DNA sequence: TGTGCCAGCAGTTCCCGGACTAGCGAGCAGTTCTTC.